This is a list of T cell receptor beta chains from one sample in a study of T cells in Graves' hyperthyroidism and ophthalmopathy. A single record per CDR3 protein comes from TCRdb applying MiXCR to the multiplex PCR reads. Of about 270,000 distinct CDR3 sequences in the sample, less than 30% were seen once. Source material: blood. The source of these receptors is a man aged 40-55 years with Graves' hyperthyroidism that later progressed to Graves' ophthalmopathy. Each CDR3 is given with its conserved first and last residue. The order of the fields is J gene, D gene, V gene, clone size, CDR3 protein, CDR3 DNA. The D gene is left open where the match is weak. Rows give clone size only sometimes, using once, few, many, or a class for an expanded clone.

>TRBJ1-1|TRBD1|TRBV18|.
CASSPGQGSEAFF
TGTGCCAGCTCCCCCGGACAGGGATCTGAAGCTTTCTTT
>TRBJ1-5|.|TRBV6-5|many
CASSYSNRADQPQHF
TGTGCCAGCAGTTACTCGAACAGGGCGGACCAGCCCCAGCATTTT
>TRBJ1-1|TRBD1|TRBV19|.
CASRDSGTEAFF
TGTGCCAGCCGGGACAGCGGTACTGAAGCTTTCTTT
>TRBJ2-5|TRBD2|TRBV4-2|many
CASSQATSGSVEETQYF
TGTGCCAGCAGCCAAGCGACTAGCGGGAGTGTGGAGGAGACCCAGTACTTC
>TRBJ1-5|.|TRBV7-8|many
CASSLGVDTTAHQPQHF
TGTGCCAGCAGCTTGGGGGTAGACACGACGGCGCATCAGCCCCAGCATTTT
>TRBJ1-1|.|TRBV4-1|many
CASSQYSLREMNTEAFF
TGCGCCAGCAGCCAATATAGTCTTCGTGAGATGAACACTGAAGCTTTCTTT
>TRBJ2-5|TRBD2|TRBV11-1|many
CASSTGLAGTERETQYF
TGTGCCAGCAGCACCGGACTAGCGGGAACGGAGCGAGAGACCCAGTACTTC
>TRBJ2-7|.|TRBV6-5|few
CASSYAADEQYF
TGTGCCAGCAGTTACGCGGCTGACGAGCAGTACTTC
>TRBJ2-5|TRBD2|TRBV6-5|.
CASSYIREGPETQYF
TGTGCCAGCAGTTACATCCGGGAGGGCCCTGAGACCCAGTACTTC
>TRBJ2-7|TRBD2|TRBV6-5|many
CASSYSGPGLAGGHEQYF
TGTGCCAGCAGTTACTCTGGTCCGGGACTAGCGGGAGGCCACGAGCAGTACTTC
>TRBJ2-7|TRBD2|TRBV2|.
CATHRTSGIPGYEQYF
TGTGCCACCCACAGGACTAGCGGGATACCAGGGTACGAGCAGTACTTC
>TRBJ2-5|TRBD2|TRBV20-1|.
CSAQAGEGRETQYF
TGCAGTGCTCAAGCGGGAGAAGGACGAGAGACCCAGTACTTC
>TRBJ2-5|TRBD2|TRBV11-2|.
CASSLGGGRGTQYF
TGTGCCAGCAGTTTAGGTGGCGGGAGAGGGACCCAGTACTTC
>TRBJ1-2|.|TRBV3-1|many
CASSQDEVGTANYGYTF
TGTGCCAGCAGCCAAGATGAGGTGGGAACCGCTAACTATGGCTACACCTTC
>TRBJ2-7|.|TRBV12-3/TRBV12-4|many
CASSLLSTYEQYF
TGTGCCAGCAGTCTATTAAGTACCTACGAGCAGTACTTC